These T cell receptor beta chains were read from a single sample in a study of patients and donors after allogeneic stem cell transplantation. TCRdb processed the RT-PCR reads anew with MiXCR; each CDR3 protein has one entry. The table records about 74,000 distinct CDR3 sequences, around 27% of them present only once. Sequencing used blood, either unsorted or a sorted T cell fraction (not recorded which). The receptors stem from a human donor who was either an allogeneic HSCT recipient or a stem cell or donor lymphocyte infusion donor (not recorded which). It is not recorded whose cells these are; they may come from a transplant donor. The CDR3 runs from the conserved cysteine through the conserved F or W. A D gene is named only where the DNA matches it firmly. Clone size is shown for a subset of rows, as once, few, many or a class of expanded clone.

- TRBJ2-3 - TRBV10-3 CAISDLLDTDTQYF TGTGCCATCAGTGATTTGTTAGACACAGATACGCAGTATTTT
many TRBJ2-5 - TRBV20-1 CSARAPTGKQETQYF TGCAGTGCTAGAGCGCCGACCGGGAAACAAGAGACCCAGTACTTC
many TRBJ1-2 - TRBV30 CAWSVQLGYGYTF TGTGCCTGGAGTGTACAACTGGGGTATGGCTACACCTTC
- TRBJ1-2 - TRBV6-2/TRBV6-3 CASSYRYRNYGYTF TGTGCCAGCAGTTACAGGTACCGGAACTATGGCTACACCTTC
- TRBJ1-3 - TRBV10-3 CAISDTGGNTIYF TGTGCCATCAGTGACACTGGTGGAAACACCATATATTTT
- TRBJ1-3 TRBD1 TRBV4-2 CASSQAQGAAGNTIYF TGTGCCAGCAGCCAAGCACAGGGGGCGGCTGGAAACACCATATATTTT
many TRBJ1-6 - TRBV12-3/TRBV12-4 CASSSSDRSSYNSPLHF TGTGCCAGCAGTTCCTCGGACAGAAGCTCCTATAATTCACCCCTCCACTTT
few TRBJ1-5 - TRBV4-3 CASSQEGVGPQHF TGCGCCAGCAGCCAAGAGGGGGTTGGGCCCCAGCATTTT
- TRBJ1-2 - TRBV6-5 CASSYGLGQLYGYTF TGTGCCAGCAGTTACGGACTAGGACAGCTCTATGGCTACACCTTC
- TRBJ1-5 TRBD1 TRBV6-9 CARSRQGGMGNQPQHF TGTGCCCGCAGCCGACAGGGGGGCATGGGCAATCAGCCCCAGCATTTT
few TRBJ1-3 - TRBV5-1 CASSFGQSNTIYF TGCGCCAGCAGCTTCGGACAGTCGAACACCATATATTTT
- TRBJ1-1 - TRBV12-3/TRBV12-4 CASLTEWGTEAFF TGTGCCAGCTTAACGGAGTGGGGCACTGAAGCTTTCTTT
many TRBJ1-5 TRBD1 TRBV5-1 CASSPTGNQPQHF TGCGCCAGCAGCCCGACAGGGAATCAGCCCCAGCATTTT
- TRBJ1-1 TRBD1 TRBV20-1 CSVVGQGRKAFF TGCAGTGTGGTGGGACAGGGGAGGAAAGCTTTCTTT
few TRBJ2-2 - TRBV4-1 CASSHPGTTNTGELFF TGCGCCAGCAGCCACCCCGGGACAACGAACACCGGGGAGCTGTTTTTT
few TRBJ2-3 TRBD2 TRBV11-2 CASSTSGTSGEADTQYF TGTGCCAGCAGCACATCCGGGACTAGCGGGGAGGCAGATACGCAGTATTTT
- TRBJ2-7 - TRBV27 CASSQPPGYEQYF TGTGCCAGCAGTCAGCCCCCAGGGTACGAGCAGTACTTC
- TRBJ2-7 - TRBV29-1 CSAKGLGSYEQYF TGCAGCGCCAAGGGACTGGGGTCGTACGAGCAGTACTTC